A single sample gave rise to the 16 T cell receptor beta chains below, sequenced in a study of shared clonotypes between healthy human individuals. Repertoires were generated with immunoSEQ multiplex PCR, while TCRdb's copy carries only in-frame clones and drops some. This sample has 530,000 or so clones, with over 60% found just once. Sequencing input: PBMCs. These receptors were taken from a woman aged 40 to 55 in good health. Some clones in this sample may be carry-over from other donors' samples.

This clone was recorded many times. The chain combines TRBV6-1 with TRBJ2-5; the D is unclear. The V end was cut by 1 base, the J end by 0 bases, with 12 bases between. Germline CDR1 reads MNHNS; CDR2 reads SASEGT. The CDR3 has 16 amino acids. For the CDR3, the DNA is TGTGCCAGCAGTGAAGGGACGAAATTGTACCAAGAGACCCAGTACTTC. It specifies CASSEGTKLYQETQYF.

This clone was detected a few times. Other nucleotide sequences in the sample specify the same CDR3. The chain has TRBV15 and TRBJ2-3; D uncertain. This CDR3 region has 14 residues. Trimming removed 1 base from V and 2 bases from J, with 7 bases in between. Looked up from germline, CDR1 is LNHNV and CDR2 is YYDKDF (reference sequence). The CDR3 here is CATSRGSPTDTQYF. CDR3 bases: TGTGCCACCAGCAGAGGGAGCCCCACAGATACGCAGTATTTT.

This clone has a single count. This chain uses TRBV10-2 with TRBJ2-2; no firm D call. CDR1 and CDR2 (germline): WSHSY, SAAADI. Trimming removed 5 bases from V and 5 bases from J, with 6 bases in between. The CDR3 spans 12 residues. This CDR3 is CASSTSTGELFF. CDR3 bases: TGCGCCAGCAGTACCTCTACCGGGGAGCTGTTTTTT.

This clone has just one count. The chain uses TRBV5-1 and TRBJ2-1, with a possible D match to TRBD1 (5 bases). V lost 0 bases and J 7 bases, leaving 11 bases between the germline ends. The CDR3 sequence is 14 residues long. Germline loops: CDR1 SGHRS, CDR2 YFSETQ. CDR3 in amino acids: CASSLGQGENEQFF. The CDR3 DNA sequence: TGCGCCAGCAGCTTGGGGCAGGGTGAGAATGAGCAGTTCTTC.

In its sample, this clone was seen once. The chain combines TRBV4-2 with TRBJ2-7, with 10 nucleotides matching TRBD1. The V and J ends lost 0 bases and 4 bases, in that order; junction bases with no gene match: 9. Germline V CDR1 and CDR2: LGHNA, YNFKEQ. There are 17 residues in the CDR3. CDR3 sequence reads: CASSQEMGQGMEYEQYF. CDR3 DNA sequence: TGTGCCAGCAGCCAAGAGATGGGACAGGGGATGGAGTACGAGCAGTACTTC.

Notes on this clone: Only one base separates this from a far larger clonotype, so it likely reflects a read error. The V gene is TRBV7-9, the J gene TRBJ2-7, with a tentative D call TRBD2 (6 bases). Trimming stripped 0 bases from V and 1 base from J, with 22 bases between. Germline CDR1 SEHNR, CDR2 FQNEAQ (reference sequence). This CDR3 contains 19 residues. CDR3 amino acids: CASSLAVRTEGLGSYEQYF. Here the CDR3 DNA reads TGTGCCAGCAGCTTAGCGGTGAGAACAGAGGGACTGGGGTCCTACGAGCAGTACTTC.

At least ten counts were recorded for this clone. This sequence joins TRBV6-4 and TRBJ2-1; 9 nucleotides line up with TRBD2. V was clipped by 4 bases and J by 8 bases; unmatched bases: 9. The length of the CDR3 is 15 residues. Germline assignment: CDR1 MRHNA and CDR2 SNTAGT. The CDR3 region is CASSVAVAGVHEQFF. Here the CDR3 DNA reads TGTGCCAGCAGTGTTGCGGTAGCGGGAGTGCATGAGCAGTTCTTC.

The chain uses TRBV10-3 and TRBJ1-3, with TRBD1 as a possible D gene (6 bases). The germline gives CDR1 ENHRY, CDR2 SYGVKD. V lost 0 bases to trimming and J lost 4 bases, with 22 bases between them. This CDR3 is built from 19 residues. CDR3 in DNA: TGTGCCATCAGTGAGTCGAAGGGCAGCGGGGGCTTTCGGGGAAACACCATATATTTT. Protein: CAISESKGSGGFRGNTIYF.

The gene calls are TRBV2 and TRBJ2-5; perhaps TRBD1 as D (5 bases). The CDR3 consists of 14 residues. V was clipped by 7 bases and J by 2 bases, with 14 bases between them. Germline values: CDR1 SNHLY, CDR2 FYNNEI. Written as DNA, the CDR3 is TGTGCCAGCAATGTGGCAAGGGGTCAAGAGACCCAGTACTTC. Encoded protein: CASNVARGQETQYF.

V and J are TRBV2 and TRBJ2-7, with 16 positions matching TRBD2. The J segment lost 1 base and the V segment lost 7 bases, leaving 7 bases of the junction unmatched. From germline, CDR1 is SNHLY and CDR2 FYNNEI. CDR3 length equals 17 residues. CDR3 amino acids: CASIPVGLAGGSYEQYF. The DNA for the CDR3 is TGTGCCAGCATCCCGGTGGGACTAGCGGGAGGGTCCTACGAGCAGTACTTC.

The chain combines TRBV5-1 with TRBJ2-2, with 7 bases matching TRBD2. Germline V gene data show CDR1 as SGHRS and CDR2 as YFSETQ. The CDR3 has 16 residues. V shed 4 bases and J 4 bases; nucleotides not matched to a gene: 10. The CDR3 protein is CASSPGGRESTGELFF. CDR3 in DNA: TGCGCCAGCAGCCCAGGAGGGCGGGAGAGCACCGGGGAGCTGTTTTTT. The variable domain in full, completed from reference TRBV5-1 and TRBJ2-2, reads KAGVTQTPRYLIKTRGQQVTLSCSPISGHRSVSWYQQTPGQGLQFLFEYFSETQRNKGNFPGRFSGRQFSNSRSEMNVSTLELGDSALYLCASSPGGRESTGELFFGEGSRLTVL.

The V gene is TRBV12-5, the J gene TRBJ2-5, with D uncertain. The CDR3 consists of 13 residues. Per germline, CDR1 LGHNT and CDR2 FRNRAP. Trimming shortened V by 2 bases and J by 4 bases, and 8 bases separated the two germline ends. The CDR3 loop reads CASGLWPGETQYF. The CDR3 region has the DNA TGTGCTAGTGGTTTGTGGCCAGGAGAGACCCAGTACTTC.

The CDR3 here is CASSEPARGTAEAFF. CDR3 sequence (DNA): TGTGCCAGCAGTGAACCGGCAAGGGGTACCGCTGAAGCTTTCTTT. The chain joins TRBV6-1 to TRBJ1-1, with D tentatively TRBD1 (5 bases). V shed 2 bases and J shed 6 bases, with 16 bases lying between them. The CDR3 runs to 15 residues. Germline lookup yields CDR1 MNHNS and CDR2 SASEGT.

The chain joins TRBV28 to TRBJ2-3, with 11 bases that match TRBD2. J was trimmed by 0 bases and V by 6 bases; bases with no gene match: 8. Germline CDR1 and CDR2: MDHEN and SYDVKM. This CDR3 has 17 amino acids. CDR3 coding DNA: TGTGCCAGCAGCCACCCGGGACTAGCGGAAAGCACAGATACGCAGTATTTT. Translation: CASSHPGLAESTDTQYF.

The table lists this clone with a few counts. V and J are TRBV7-2 and TRBJ1-5; possible D gene TRBD1, 5 bases. This CDR3 comprises 14 residues. Germline CDR1 SGHTA, CDR2 FQGNSA. Between the trimmed V and J ends, which lost 3 bases and 5 bases, there was a span of 11 bases. CDR3 amino acids: CASSFRAGDQPQHF. CDR3 nucleotides: TGTGCCAGCAGCTTCCGGGCGGGGGATCAGCCCCAGCATTTT. Together with reference TRBV7-2 and TRBJ1-5, the CDR3 gives the full variable domain: GAGVSQSPSNKVTEKGKDVELRCDPISGHTALYWYRQSLGQGLEFLIYFQGNSAPDKSGLPSDRFSAERTGGSVSTLTIQRTQQEDSAVYLCASSFRAGDQPQHFGDGTRLSIL.

V gene TRBV5-1 combines with J gene TRBJ2-5; TRBD2 aligns across 7 bases. This CDR3 has 15 residues. The trim removed 4 bases at V and 5 bases at J, leaving 11 bases unmatched. Germline loops: CDR1 SGHRS, CDR2 YFSETQ. The CDR3 spells CASSPEGRAGETQYF. CDR3 DNA: TGCGCCAGCAGCCCGGAGGGGAGGGCCGGGGAGACCCAGTACTTC.